These 12 T cell receptor beta chains were all obtained from the same sample, sequenced in a study of T cell responses to AZD1222 COVID-19 vaccine. The assay was immunoSEQ multiplex PCR, and TCRdb's table has in-frame clones only and misses some. The sample records fewer than 110,000 clones, around 92% being singletons. This material consisted of peripheral blood, taken on day 0 of AZD1222 vaccination. These receptors all stem from an adult in good health.

This chain joins TRBV5-1 and TRBJ2-3; D not resolved. This CDR3 has 14 residues. CDR1 is SGHRS, CDR2 YFSETQ, per germline. V gave up 0 bases and J gave up 2 bases, with 7 bases separating them. The CDR3 nucleotides are TGCGCCAGCAGCTTGGGAGCCTACACAGATACGCAGTATTTT. It yields the protein CASSLGAYTDTQYF.

The rearrangement uses TRBV29-1 and TRBJ2-5; 9 bases match TRBD1. V was pared by 6 bases and J by 0 bases, with 5 bases of the junction left unmatched. The CDR3 covers 14 residues. Germline-derived CDR1 and CDR2 are SQVTM and ANQGSEA. The CDR3 spells CSVRWTGDQETQYF. The CDR3 coding sequence is TGCAGCGTGAGATGGACAGGGGACCAAGAGACCCAGTACTTC.

In its sample, this clone was seen once. CDR3 DNA sequence: TGCGCCAGCAGCTCTTCTAGCGGGGCCCAGGAGCTGTTTTTT. It specifies CASSSSSGAQELFF. The V and J genes are TRBV5-1 and TRBJ2-2; 9 nucleotides align to TRBD2. The germline V gene encodes CDR1 SGHRS and CDR2 YFSETQ. V was pared by 3 bases and J by 10 bases, with 7 bases of the junction left unmatched. This CDR3 comprises 14 residues.

This sequence joins TRBV11-3 and TRBJ2-1; 10 nucleotides align to TRBD2. The V and J ends lost 8 bases and 7 bases, in that order; junction bases with no gene match: 5. CDR1 SGHNT and CDR2 YENEEA come from the germline V gene. The CDR3 is 13 residues long. CDR3 residues: CASQAGGGNEQFF. CDR3 sequence (DNA): TGTGCCAGCCAAGCGGGAGGGGGGAATGAGCAGTTCTTC.

In regard to this clone: Different DNA sequences within this sample yield the same CDR3. The chain uses TRBV3-1 (or the pseudogene TRBV3-2) and TRBJ1-1, with D hard to call. The germline gives CDR1 LGHDT, CDR2 YNNKEL (reference sequence). V was pared by 0 bases and J by 2 bases, with 7 bases between. The CDR3 loop spans 14 amino acids. Here the CDR3 DNA reads TGTGCCAGCAGCCAAGATTACCGAAACACTGAAGCTTTCTTT. Its protein product is CASSQDYRNTEAFF.

The rearrangement joins TRBV6-5 to TRBJ1-6; D is undetermined. V lost 4 bases to trimming and J lost 7 bases, with 11 bases between them. CDR1 is MNHEY and CDR2 is SVGAGI in the germline V gene. The length of the CDR3 is 14 residues. CDR3 bases: TGTGCCAGCAGTTGGTCCCGGACGAATTCACCCCTCCACTTT. This gives the protein CASSWSRTNSPLHF.

The count of this clone is one. The chain employs TRBV5-5 and TRBJ2-2; TRBD1 matches 9 bases. CDR1 and CDR2 from the germline V gene are SGHKS and YYEKEE (reference sequence). The CDR3 runs to 14 residues. Germline trimming cut 4 bases from V and 5 bases from J; bases unmatched to any gene: 3. The CDR3 DNA reads TGTGCCAGCAGCAGGGACAGGGTAACCGGGGAGCTGTTTTTT. Amino acids: CASSRDRVTGELFF.

The chain joins TRBV7-2 to TRBJ2-6; TRBD1 aligns across 8 bases. The CDR3 is made up of 17 amino acids. CDR1 SGHTA and CDR2 FQGNSA come from the germline V gene. V shed 5 bases, J shed 1 base, and the junction held 7 bases outside the gene matches. CDR3 bases: TGTGCCAGCAGCCCGGAACGGACAGGGTCTGGGGCCAACGTCCTGACTTTC. It yields the protein CASSPERTGSGANVLTF.

This rearrangement joins TRBV18 to TRBJ2-5; unclear D gene. The germline gives CDR1 KGHSH, CDR2 LQKENI. V was pared by 5 bases and J by 2 bases, with 9 bases between. The CDR3 runs to 13 residues. DNA of the CDR3: TGTGCCAGCTCAGCCCCCGTACAAGAGACCCAGTACTTC. Residues: CASSAPVQETQYF.

The chain recombines TRBV6-1 with TRBJ2-6; 8 bases agree with TRBD1. The CDR3 totals 18 residues. V was clipped by 0 bases and J by 3 bases; unmatched bases: 7. CDR1 is MNHNS and CDR2 is SASEGT in the germline V gene. DNA of the CDR3: TGTGCCAGCAGTGAAGCGCTTCTGGACAGGGTTGGGGCCAACGTCCTGACTTTC. It is translated as CASSEALLDRVGANVLTF.

The chain carries TRBV18 and TRBJ1-4; D ambiguous. V was trimmed by 6 bases and J by 8 bases, leaving 16 bases between them. The CDR3 spans 14 residues. The V gene's germline CDR1 is KGHSH and CDR2 LQKENI. Here the CDR3 reads CASSPGPGEEKLFF. In nucleotides, the CDR3 is TGTGCCAGCTCCCCGGGCCCCGGGGAGGAAAAACTGTTTTTT.

The gene calls are TRBV5-6 and TRBJ1-6; no reliable D call. Germline assignment: CDR1 SGHDT and CDR2 YYEEEE. V was pared by 3 bases and J by 11 bases, with 9 bases between. The CDR3 contains 12 residues. The CDR3 reads CASSSVGPPLHF. DNA of the CDR3: TGTGCCAGCAGCTCCGTGGGTCCACCCCTCCACTTT.